A single sample gave rise to the 27 T cell receptor beta chains below, sequenced in a study of blood T cell repertoires in COVID-19. Sequenced by immunoSEQ multiplex PCR; TCRdb stores in-frame clones only, minus some. The sample yields roughly 410,000 clones, approximately 90% seen once. The sample consisted of peripheral blood. All receptors derive from a woman aged 40 to 50 with COVID-19, enrolled during active disease.

V is TRBV27 and J is TRBJ1-1, with 7 bases matching TRBD1. The V gene's germline CDR1 is MNHEY and CDR2 SMNVEV (reference sequence). The J segment lost 1 base and the V segment lost 5 bases, leaving 4 bases of the junction unmatched. This CDR3 has 14 residues. The CDR3 reads CASSRTGWNTEAFF. The CDR3 DNA is TGTGCCAGCAGTCGGACAGGTTGGAACACTGAAGCTTTCTTT.

The J gene is TRBJ1-2, the V gene TRBV6-2 or TRBV6-3; 9 positions match TRBD1. Germline CDR1 reads MNHEY; CDR2 reads SVGEGT. The CDR3 has 15 amino acids. The J segment lost 2 bases and the V segment lost 5 bases, leaving 6 bases of the junction unmatched. DNA of the CDR3: TGTGCCAGCAGTCAAACCACAGGGGGCAACTATGGCTACACCTTC. Protein: CASSQTTGGNYGYTF.

The J gene is TRBJ1-1, the V gene TRBV7-9, with D unclear. This CDR3 has 13 amino acids. Germline V gene data show CDR1 as SEHNR and CDR2 as FQNEAQ (reference sequence). Deletions cut 5 bases from V and 4 bases from J, with 11 bases between. CDR3 sequence (DNA): TGTGCCAGCAGCCCCAGTGGAGGCACTGAAGCTTTCTTT. It encodes CASSPSGGTEAFF.

This rearrangement joins TRBV5-4 to TRBJ1-1, with 8 bases lining up with TRBD1. The germline CDR1 and CDR2 sequences are SGHNT and YYREEE (reference sequence). J was trimmed by 4 bases and V by 6 bases; bases with no gene match: 11. The CDR3 loop spans 15 amino acids. The CDR3 sequence: CASTFEGRGLTEAFF. CDR3 nucleotides: TGTGCCAGCACCTTTGAGGGCAGGGGGCTCACTGAAGCTTTCTTT.

The rearrangement joins TRBV2 to TRBJ2-5, with 10 bases identical to TRBD2. CDR1 is SNHLY, CDR2 FYNNEI, per germline. The CDR3 consists of 15 residues. V shed 5 bases and J 5 bases; nucleotides not matched to a gene: 8. The CDR3 loop reads CASSFIAGGMETQYF. In nucleotides, the CDR3 is TGTGCCAGCAGTTTCATAGCGGGGGGAATGGAGACCCAGTACTTC.

V is TRBV12-3 or TRBV12-4 and J is TRBJ1-5, with D perhaps TRBD1 (6 bases). The CDR3 extends over 13 amino acids. The V gene lost 5 bases and the J gene lost 9 bases, with 14 bases spanning the gap. The CDR3 here is CASSAGTTRPQHF. The CDR3, as DNA: TGTGCCAGCAGTGCAGGGACAACTAGGCCCCAGCATTTT.

V usage is TRBV28 and J usage is TRBJ1-2; D might be TRBD1 (6 bases). Germline CDR1 MDHEN, CDR2 SYDVKM. Trimming cost V 1 base and J 8 bases, with 11 bases left between them. The CDR3 extends over 13 amino acids. The CDR3 nucleotides are TGTGCCAGCAGTTTATCCAGGGGATGGGGCTACACCTTC. This encodes CASSLSRGWGYTF.

The chain recombines TRBV28 with TRBJ2-1, with a weak D call TRBD2 (5 bases). CDR1 and CDR2 (germline): MDHEN, SYDVKM. This CDR3 spans 16 amino acids. With 7 bases removed from V and 6 bases from J, the gap between germline ends came to 22 bases. CDR3 residues: CASTGLTGRLGNEQFF. In DNA form, the CDR3 reads TGTGCCAGCACCGGCTTAACGGGAAGGTTGGGCAATGAGCAGTTCTTC. The variable domain in full, with the rest retrieved from reference TRBV28 and TRBJ2-1, is DVKVTQSSRYLVKRTGEKVFLECVQDMDHENMFWYRQDPGLGLRLIYFSYDVKMKEKGDIPEGYSVSREKKERFSLILESASTNQTSMYLCASTGLTGRLGNEQFFGPGTRLTVL.

The rearrangement joins TRBV28 to TRBJ2-3; TRBD1 matches 9 bases. The CDR3 is 15 amino acids. Germline CDR1 reads MDHEN; CDR2 reads SYDVKM. V was clipped by 6 bases and J by 3 bases; unmatched bases: 7. CDR3 sequence: CASRAPGQGTDTQYF. CDR3 nucleotides: TGTGCCAGCAGAGCACCGGGACAGGGAACAGATACGCAGTATTTT. The full variable domain, completed using reference TRBV28 and TRBJ2-3, is DVKVTQSSRYLVKRTGEKVFLECVQDMDHENMFWYRQDPGLGLRLIYFSYDVKMKEKGDIPEGYSVSREKKERFSLILESASTNQTSMYLCASRAPGQGTDTQYFGPGTRLTVL.

This clone was counted a few times. CDR3 amino acids: CASSQTGGSETQYF. The CDR3 region has the DNA TGTGCCAGCAGCCAAACCGGGGGTAGTGAGACCCAGTACTTC. V usage is TRBV4-2 and J usage is TRBJ2-5, with D possibly matching TRBD2 (6 bases). The CDR3 is 14 residues long. Germline values: CDR1 LGHNA, CDR2 YNFKEQ. The germline V and J ends were trimmed by 2 bases and 5 bases, with 12 bases remaining between them.

This chain joins TRBV7-3 and TRBJ2-1; 11 bases match TRBD2. Germline CDR1 and CDR2: SGHTA and FQGTGA. The CDR3 is made up of 18 amino acids. After removal of 0 bases from V and 4 bases from J, the junction contained 8 bases not matched to a gene. CDR3 nucleotide sequence: TGTGCCAGCAGCTTAACTGCTAGCGGGAGGCCGCCGTACAATGAGCAGTTCTTC. Encoded protein: CASSLTASGRPPYNEQFF.

This clone was counted once. The J gene is TRBJ2-2, the V gene TRBV7-2, with 7 nucleotides matching TRBD1. CDR3 length equals 15 residues. Germline CDR1 SGHTA, CDR2 FQGNSA. V shed 3 bases, J shed 3 bases, and the junction held 4 bases outside the gene matches. CDR3 nucleotide sequence: TGTGCCAGCAGCTTCCGACAGGGCTACACCGGGGAGCTGTTTTTT. Translated, it gives CASSFRQGYTGELFF.

This sequence joins TRBV2 and TRBJ1-5, with unresolved D. This CDR3 has 14 residues. Looked up from germline, CDR1 is SNHLY and CDR2 is FYNNEI. Trimming shortened V by 5 bases and J by 4 bases, and 12 bases separated the two germline ends. CDR3 sequence reads: CASSLEGGNQPQHF. The CDR3 DNA is TGTGCCAGCAGTCTCGAGGGAGGGAATCAGCCCCAGCATTTT.

The chain combines TRBV7-2 with TRBJ2-5; 7 nucleotides line up with TRBD1. The V gene's germline CDR1 is SGHTA and CDR2 FQGNSA. The CDR3 extends over 17 amino acids. The V and J ends lost 6 bases and 2 bases, in that order; junction bases with no gene match: 15. CDR3 amino acids: CASSKGATGKLQETQYF. CDR3 nucleotides: TGTGCCAGCAGTAAAGGGGCGACAGGGAAGTTACAAGAGACCCAGTACTTC.

The chain couples TRBV11-2 to TRBJ1-6; maybe TRBD1 (5 bases). The germline V and J ends were trimmed by 1 base and 5 bases, with 9 bases remaining between them. The CDR3 has 15 amino acids. CDR1 and CDR2 from the germline V gene are SGHAT and FQNNGV. DNA of the CDR3: TGTGCCAGCAGCTTAGCGGGGGGAAATAATTCACCCCTCCACTTT. It translates to CASSLAGGNNSPLHF. Filled out from reference TRBV11-2 and TRBJ1-6, the complete variable domain reads EAGVAQSPRYKIIEKRQSVAFWCNPISGHATLYWYQQILGQGPKLLIQFQNNGVVDDSQLPKDRFSAERLKGVDSTLKIQPAKLEDSAVYLCASSLAGGNNSPLHFGNGTRLTVT.

The chain links TRBV6-5 to TRBJ2-5; maybe TRBD1 (5 bases). The V gene lost 0 bases and the J gene lost 10 bases, with 12 bases spanning the gap. The CDR3 consists of 13 residues. CDR1 and CDR2 (germline): MNHEY, SVGAGI. CDR3 sequence: CASSYSKGQGQYF. The CDR3 DNA sequence: TGTGCCAGCAGTTACTCGAAAGGGCAGGGCCAGTACTTC.

This clone was recorded once. This chain connects TRBV3-1 (or the pseudogene TRBV3-2) to TRBJ2-7, with D uncertain. Trimming shortened V by 3 bases and J by 3 bases, and 12 bases separated the two germline ends. The length of the CDR3 is 14 residues. The germline gives CDR1 LGHDT, CDR2 YNNKEL (reference sequence). The CDR3 sequence is CASSHLGTNYEQYF. CDR3 DNA sequence: TGTGCCAGCAGCCATCTAGGCACCAACTACGAGCAGTACTTC.

The chain uses TRBV5-4 and TRBJ1-2; D not resolved. The germline V gene has CDR1 SGHNT and CDR2 YYREEE (reference sequence). V was cut by 3 bases and J by 4 bases, with 7 bases left in between. CDR3 length equals 12 residues. DNA for the CDR3: TGTGCCAGCAGCTCCTATCGCTATGGCTACACCTTC. This gives the protein CASSSYRYGYTF.

The table lists this clone with a few counts. The rearrangement uses TRBV2 and TRBJ1-1, with TRBD1 as a possible D gene (6 bases). This CDR3 comprises 13 residues. Germline V lookup: CDR1 SNHLY, CDR2 FYNNEI. Trimming stripped 6 bases from V and 1 base from J, with 9 bases between. CDR3 nucleotide sequence: TGTGCCAGCAGACAGGGCAGGAACACTGAAGCTTTCTTT. Translating gives CASRQGRNTEAFF.

The genes are TRBV27 and TRBJ1-4; 8 bases agree with TRBD1. With V trimmed by 5 bases and J by 7 bases, 18 bases remained unmatched. The CDR3 extends over 18 amino acids. CDR1 MNHEY and CDR2 SMNVEV come from the germline V gene (reference sequence). CDR3 region: CASSPLPSDRVPFEKLFF. The CDR3 DNA reads TGTGCCAGCAGTCCACTACCCTCGGACAGGGTCCCCTTTGAAAAACTGTTTTTT.

The chain uses TRBV6-5 and TRBJ2-1; 7 positions agree with TRBD1. Looked up from germline, CDR1 is MNHEY and CDR2 is SVGAGI. J lost 0 bases, V lost 7 bases, and 6 bases had no gene match. This CDR3 has 15 residues. The CDR3 sequence: CASTPHRGSYNEQFF. CDR3 coding DNA: TGTGCCAGCACCCCCCACAGGGGCTCCTACAATGAGCAGTTCTTC.

The CDR3 DNA follows: TGTGCCACCAGCAGAGGGACAGGGGGCTCCTACGAGCAGTACTTC. Protein product: CATSRGTGGSYEQYF. The V gene is TRBV15, the J gene TRBJ2-7, with 10 bases identical to TRBD1. CDR1 is LNHNV and CDR2 is YYDKDF in the germline V gene (reference sequence). V was clipped by 1 base and J by 0 bases; unmatched bases: 0. This CDR3 has 15 amino acids.

The chain is built from TRBV25-1 and TRBJ1-1; D may be TRBD1 (6 bases). V was pared by 6 bases and J by 6 bases, with 26 bases between. CDR3 size: 17 residues. Germline CDR1 reads MGHDK; CDR2 reads SYGVNS. CDR3 nucleotides: TGTGCCAGCAGCTGGGGGCGCTCGAGGGGCTTCGGATCTGAAGCTTTCTTT. The encoded protein is CASSWGRSRGFGSEAFF.

The chain links TRBV28 to TRBJ2-7; weak D call: TRBD2 (5 bases). V shed 3 bases and J shed 2 bases, with 17 bases lying between them. This CDR3 is built from 16 residues. CDR1 and CDR2 from the germline V gene are MDHEN and SYDVKM. The CDR3 reads CASSFLRAGKAYEQYF. For the CDR3, the DNA is TGTGCCAGCAGTTTCCTGAGGGCAGGTAAAGCCTACGAGCAGTACTTC.

The chain couples TRBV18 to TRBJ2-1; 12 bases line up with TRBD2. Germline CDR1 is KGHSH and CDR2 is LQKENI. J was trimmed by 11 bases and V by 3 bases; bases with no gene match: 8. The CDR3 is 15 amino acids. CDR3 loop: CASSPGLAGPWKQFF. The CDR3 nucleotides read TGTGCCAGCTCACCTGGACTAGCGGGGCCGTGGAAGCAGTTCTTC.

The V call is TRBV12-3 or TRBV12-4, the J call TRBJ1-4, with D perhaps TRBD1 (5 bases). Deletions cut 5 bases from V and 6 bases from J, with 10 bases between. The CDR3 loop spans 13 amino acids. The CDR3 nucleotides read TGTGCCAGCAGTCGACAGAATTATGAAAAACTGTTTTTT. It codes for CASSRQNYEKLFF.

V gene TRBV6-2 or TRBV6-3 combines with J gene TRBJ2-7; 9 nucleotides align to TRBD2. This CDR3 comprises 15 residues. V was pared by 2 bases and J by 3 bases, with 5 bases of the junction left unmatched. Germline CDR1 is MNHEY and CDR2 is SVGEGT. This chain's CDR3 is CASSYPHSGGYEQYF. CDR3 bases: TGTGCCAGCAGTTACCCTCATAGCGGGGGCTACGAGCAGTACTTC.